Listed here are 11 T cell receptor beta chains from one sample, sequenced in a study of cytomegalovirus exposure and HLA in healthy donors. The study ran its PCR with 60 Vbeta and 13 Jbeta primers. Libraries were prepared by immunoSEQ multiplex PCR; TCRdb keeps only in-frame clonotypes and omits some of them. The sample yields 150,000 or so clones, around 70% seen once. The sample was PBMCs. These receptors came from a male donor in good health and CMV-seronegative.

V is TRBV7-8 and J is TRBJ1-5, with TRBD1 matching 9 bases. CDR3 length: 14 amino acids. The V segment lost 5 bases and the J segment 6 bases; nucleotides outside the gene matches: 5. CDR1 is SGHVS and CDR2 is FQNEAQ in the germline V gene. CDR3 sequence reads: CASSLNRGLQPQHF. CDR3 bases: TGTGCCAGCAGCCTTAACAGGGGGCTTCAGCCCCAGCATTTT.

The CDR3 DNA reads TGTGCCAGCAGCTGGACTAGGAATGAGCAGTTCTTC. Translating it yields CASSWTRNEQFF. The rearrangement uses TRBV11-2 and TRBJ2-1; 7 bases map to TRBD2. The V gene's germline CDR1 is SGHAT and CDR2 FQNNGV. Trimming at V came to 4 bases and at J to 7 bases, leaving 1 base not matched to a gene. The CDR3 covers 12 residues.

This clone was recorded a few times. This sequence joins TRBV9 and TRBJ1-2; 11 nucleotides line up with TRBD1. Trimming cost V 3 bases and J 8 bases; bases outside gene matches: 9. The germline V gene has CDR1 SGDLS and CDR2 YYNGEE. The CDR3 length is 15 residues. CDR3 in amino acids: CASSAGEWTGGGYTF. DNA of the CDR3: TGTGCCAGCAGCGCAGGGGAGTGGACAGGGGGCGGCTACACCTTC.

This chain joins TRBV7-2 and TRBJ2-1; 7 nucleotides agree with TRBD1. The V segment lost 6 bases and the J segment 8 bases; nucleotides outside the gene matches: 7. The CDR3 length is 13 residues. In germline, CDR1 is SGHTA, CDR2 FQGNSA. The CDR3 spells CASSTRQGHEQFF. Written as DNA, the CDR3 is TGTGCCAGCAGTACCCGACAGGGACATGAGCAGTTCTTC.

V is TRBV7-9 and J is TRBJ2-1; 11 bases are shared with TRBD2. This CDR3 has 15 amino acids. V shed 8 bases, J shed 5 bases, and the junction held 8 bases outside the gene matches. CDR1 and CDR2 (germline): SEHNR, FQNEAQ (reference sequence). CDR3 coding DNA: TGTGCCAGCCGAAGAGGGACTAGCGGACACAATGAGCAGTTCTTC. Protein sequence: CASRRGTSGHNEQFF.

The CDR3 nucleotides are TGTGCCAGCAGCTTGGTTAGCAGACCCTTCACAGATACGCAGTATTTT. This encodes CASSLVSRPFTDTQYF. The rearrangement joins TRBV7-9 to TRBJ2-3; unclear D gene. Trimming removed 3 bases at V and 2 bases at J, with 15 bases between. Germline V lookup: CDR1 SEHNR, CDR2 FQNEAQ (reference sequence). The CDR3 covers 16 residues.

This clone has just a few counts. The V call is TRBV10-3, the J call TRBJ1-1; 7 bases are a match to TRBD1. V dropped 3 bases and J dropped 5; count of bases not matched to a gene: 6. Germline V lookup: CDR1 ENHRY, CDR2 SYGVKD. The CDR3 is made up of 14 amino acids. The CDR3 spells CAISEQGRRTEAFF. CDR3 nucleotides: TGTGCCATCAGTGAACAGGGGCGGAGAACTGAAGCTTTCTTT.

The V and J genes are TRBV25-1 and TRBJ2-5, with 8 bases lining up with TRBD1. The CDR3 spans 15 residues. Unmatched junction bases numbered 8, after V lost 6 bases and J lost 2 bases. Germline CDR1 and CDR2: MGHDK and SYGVNS. DNA for the CDR3: TGTGCCAGCAGACCCCCCGGGACAGGACAAGAGACCCAGTACTTC. This translates into CASRPPGTGQETQYF.

A single count supports this clone. The chain joins TRBV19 to TRBJ1-4, with no clear D. Germline CDR1 is LNHDA and CDR2 is SQIVND (reference sequence). V was pared by 3 bases and J by 7 bases, with 9 bases between. This CDR3 has 13 residues. In DNA, the CDR3 is TGTGCCAGTAGTATCCGGTCCACTGAAAAACTGTTTTTT. Amino acid sequence: CASSIRSTEKLFF.

The genes are TRBV10-3 and TRBJ2-5; 13 bases agree with TRBD2. Germline CDR1 ENHRY, CDR2 SYGVKD. J was trimmed by 5 bases and V by 3 bases; bases with no gene match: 6. The CDR3 totals 16 residues. The CDR3 is CAISDRTSGRGETQYF. In nucleotides, the CDR3 is TGTGCCATCAGTGATCGGACTAGCGGGAGAGGGGAGACCCAGTACTTC.

This chain joins TRBV18 and TRBJ2-6; D is ambiguous. Germline loops: CDR1 KGHSH, CDR2 LQKENI. V lost 2 bases and J 0 bases, leaving 5 bases between the germline ends. The CDR3 is made up of 15 amino acids. The CDR3 DNA sequence: TGTGCCAGCTCACCAGAGGCCTCTGGGGCCAACGTCCTGACTTTC. This translates into CASSPEASGANVLTF. The complete variable domain, with remaining parts taken from reference TRBV18 and TRBJ2-6, reads NAGVMQNPRHLVRRRGQEARLRCSPMKGHSHVYWYRQLPEEGLKFMVYLQKENIIDESGMPKERFSAEFPKEGPSILRIQQVVRGDSAAYFCASSPEASGANVLTFGAGSRLTVL.